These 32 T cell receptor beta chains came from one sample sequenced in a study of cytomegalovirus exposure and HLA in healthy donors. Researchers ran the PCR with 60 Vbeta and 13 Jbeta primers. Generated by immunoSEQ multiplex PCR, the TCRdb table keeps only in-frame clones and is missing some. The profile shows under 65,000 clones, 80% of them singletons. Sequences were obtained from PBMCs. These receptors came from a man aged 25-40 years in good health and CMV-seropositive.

The CDR3 spells CASSVTGWGSPLHF. For the CDR3, the DNA is TGTGCCAGCAGCGTTACAGGTTGGGGTTCACCCCTCCACTTT. The chain carries TRBV9 and TRBJ1-6, with D possibly TRBD1 on 5 matching bases. The length of the CDR3 is 14 residues. V was pared by 2 bases and J by 9 bases, with 12 bases between. Germline V gene lookup returns CDR1 SGDLS and CDR2 YYNGEE.

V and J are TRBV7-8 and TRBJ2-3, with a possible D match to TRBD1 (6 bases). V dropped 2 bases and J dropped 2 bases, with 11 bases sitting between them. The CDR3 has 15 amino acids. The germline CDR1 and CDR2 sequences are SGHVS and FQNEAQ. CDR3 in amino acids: CASSLSGVDTDTQYF. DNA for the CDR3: TGTGCCAGCAGCTTATCAGGGGTGGACACAGATACGCAGTATTTT. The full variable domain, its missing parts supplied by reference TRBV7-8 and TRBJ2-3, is GAGVSQSPRYKVAKRGQDVALRCDPISGHVSLFWYQQALGQGPEFLTYFQNEAQLDKSGLPSDRFFAERPEGSVSTLKIQRTQQEDSAVYLCASSLSGVDTDTQYFGPGTRLTVL.

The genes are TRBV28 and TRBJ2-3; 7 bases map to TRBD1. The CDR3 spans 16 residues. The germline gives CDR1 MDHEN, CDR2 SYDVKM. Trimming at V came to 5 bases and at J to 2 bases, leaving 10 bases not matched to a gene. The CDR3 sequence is CASSGYSGTDTDTQYF. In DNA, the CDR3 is TGTGCCAGCAGTGGGTACTCCGGGACAGACACAGATACGCAGTATTTT. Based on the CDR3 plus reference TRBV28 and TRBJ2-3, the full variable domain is DVKVTQSSRYLVKRTGEKVFLECVQDMDHENMFWYRQDPGLGLRLIYFSYDVKMKEKGDIPEGYSVSREKKERFSLILESASTNQTSMYLCASSGYSGTDTDTQYFGPGTRLTVL.

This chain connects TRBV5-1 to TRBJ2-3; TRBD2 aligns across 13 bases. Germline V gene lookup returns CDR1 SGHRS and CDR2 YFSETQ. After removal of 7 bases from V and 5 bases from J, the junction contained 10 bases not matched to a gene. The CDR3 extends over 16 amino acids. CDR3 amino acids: CASGIPLAGGEDTQYF. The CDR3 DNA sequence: TGCGCCAGCGGAATCCCACTAGCGGGGGGGGAAGATACGCAGTATTTT.

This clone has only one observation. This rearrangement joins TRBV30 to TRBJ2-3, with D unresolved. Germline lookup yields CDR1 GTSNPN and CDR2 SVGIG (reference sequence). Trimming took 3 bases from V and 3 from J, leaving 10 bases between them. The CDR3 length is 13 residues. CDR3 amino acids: CAWSVVRTDTQYF. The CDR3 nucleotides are TGTGCCTGGAGCGTTGTTCGGACAGATACGCAGTATTTT.

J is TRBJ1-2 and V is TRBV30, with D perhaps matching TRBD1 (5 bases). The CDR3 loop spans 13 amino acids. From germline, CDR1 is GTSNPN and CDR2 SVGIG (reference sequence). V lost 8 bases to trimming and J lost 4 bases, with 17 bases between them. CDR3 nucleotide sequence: TGTGCCGGGGCCTCGGGCAGAGGCTATGGCTACACCTTC. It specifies CAGASGRGYGYTF.

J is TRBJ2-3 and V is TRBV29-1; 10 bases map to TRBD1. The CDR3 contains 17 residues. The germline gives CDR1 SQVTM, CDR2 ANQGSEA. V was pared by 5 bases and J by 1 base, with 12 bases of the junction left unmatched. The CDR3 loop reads CSVPRQGARSGTDTQYF. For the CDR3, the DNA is TGCAGCGTTCCGAGACAGGGGGCGAGGTCGGGCACAGATACGCAGTATTTT.

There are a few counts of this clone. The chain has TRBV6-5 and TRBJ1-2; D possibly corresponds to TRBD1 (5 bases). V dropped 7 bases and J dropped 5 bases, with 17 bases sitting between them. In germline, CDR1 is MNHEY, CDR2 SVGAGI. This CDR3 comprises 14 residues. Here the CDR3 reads CASTGLQGRYGYTF. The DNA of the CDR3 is TGTGCCAGCACGGGTCTCCAGGGCCGTTATGGCTACACCTTC.

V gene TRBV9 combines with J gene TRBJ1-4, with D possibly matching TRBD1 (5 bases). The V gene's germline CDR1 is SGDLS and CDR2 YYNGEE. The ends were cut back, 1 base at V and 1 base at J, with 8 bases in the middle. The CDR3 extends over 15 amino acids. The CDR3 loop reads CASSVSGGTNEKLFF. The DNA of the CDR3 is TGTGCCAGCAGCGTATCGGGGGGAACTAATGAAAAACTGTTTTTT.

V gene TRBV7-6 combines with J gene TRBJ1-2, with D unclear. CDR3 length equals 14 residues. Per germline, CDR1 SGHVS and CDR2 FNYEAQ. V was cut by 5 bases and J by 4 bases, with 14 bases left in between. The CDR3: CASSPSRGLYGYTF. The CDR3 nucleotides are TGTGCCAGCAGCCCGTCGAGAGGGCTCTATGGCTACACCTTC.

The CDR3 sequence: CASSEGTGGFGNTIYF. The CDR3 region has the DNA TGTGCCAGCAGCGAGGGGACAGGGGGCTTTGGAAACACCATATATTTT. The chain combines TRBV5-5 with TRBJ1-3; TRBD1 agrees at 12 bases. Germline assignment: CDR1 SGHKS and CDR2 YYEKEE (reference sequence). The V and J ends lost 4 bases and 3 bases, in that order; junction bases with no gene match: 5. The CDR3 is 16 amino acids.

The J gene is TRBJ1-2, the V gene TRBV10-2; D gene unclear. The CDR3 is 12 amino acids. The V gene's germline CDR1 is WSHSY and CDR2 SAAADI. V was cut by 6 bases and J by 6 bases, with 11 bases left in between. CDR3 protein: CASSTVLNGYTF. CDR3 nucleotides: TGCGCCAGCAGCACAGTGCTTAATGGCTACACCTTC.

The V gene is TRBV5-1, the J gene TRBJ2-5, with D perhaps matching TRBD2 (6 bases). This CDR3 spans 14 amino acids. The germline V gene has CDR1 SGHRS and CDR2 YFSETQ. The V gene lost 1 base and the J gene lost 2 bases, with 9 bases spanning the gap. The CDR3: CASSLSSGQETQYF. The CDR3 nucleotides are TGCGCCAGCAGCTTGTCCAGCGGGCAAGAGACCCAGTACTTC.

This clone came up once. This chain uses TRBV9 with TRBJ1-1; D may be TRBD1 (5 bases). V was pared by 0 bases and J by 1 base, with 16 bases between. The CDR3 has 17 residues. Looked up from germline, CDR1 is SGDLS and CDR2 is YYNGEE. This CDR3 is CASSVAGWGRENTEAFF. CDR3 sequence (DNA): TGTGCCAGCAGCGTAGCTGGTTGGGGCAGGGAGAACACTGAAGCTTTCTTT.

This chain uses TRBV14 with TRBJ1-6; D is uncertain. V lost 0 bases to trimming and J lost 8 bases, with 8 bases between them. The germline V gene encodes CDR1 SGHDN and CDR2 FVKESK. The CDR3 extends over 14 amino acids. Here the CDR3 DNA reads TGTGCCAGCAGCCAAGATTGGCCCTATTCACCCCTCCACTTT. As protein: CASSQDWPYSPLHF.

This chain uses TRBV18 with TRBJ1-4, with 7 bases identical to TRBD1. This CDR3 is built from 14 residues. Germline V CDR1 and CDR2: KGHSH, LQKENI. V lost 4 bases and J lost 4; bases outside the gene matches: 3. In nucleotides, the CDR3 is TGTGCCAGCTCACGGGGACAGCATAATGAAAAACTGTTTTTT. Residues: CASSRGQHNEKLFF.

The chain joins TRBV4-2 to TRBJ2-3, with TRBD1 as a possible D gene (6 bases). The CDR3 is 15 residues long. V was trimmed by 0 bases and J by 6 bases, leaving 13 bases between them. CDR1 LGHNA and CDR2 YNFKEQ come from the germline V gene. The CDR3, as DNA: TGTGCCAGCAGCCAAGATCAGGGGATTGCGGATACGCAGTATTTT. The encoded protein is CASSQDQGIADTQYF.

The CDR3 reads CASSAGQGRGLATEAFF. The DNA for the CDR3 is TGTGCCAGCAGCGCCGGACAGGGTAGGGGTCTGGCGACTGAAGCTTTCTTT. The chain is built from TRBV9 and TRBJ1-1; 8 bases map to TRBD1. Per the germline V gene, CDR1 is SGDLS and CDR2 is YYNGEE. The V gene end was trimmed by 3 bases and the J gene end by 5 bases; junction bases not matched to a gene: 15. The CDR3 contains 17 residues.

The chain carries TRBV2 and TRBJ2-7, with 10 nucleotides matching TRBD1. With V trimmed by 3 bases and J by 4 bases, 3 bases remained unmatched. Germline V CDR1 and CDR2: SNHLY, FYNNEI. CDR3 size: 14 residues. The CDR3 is CASSETGGWYEQYF. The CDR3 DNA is TGTGCCAGCAGTGAGACAGGGGGCTGGTACGAGCAGTACTTC.

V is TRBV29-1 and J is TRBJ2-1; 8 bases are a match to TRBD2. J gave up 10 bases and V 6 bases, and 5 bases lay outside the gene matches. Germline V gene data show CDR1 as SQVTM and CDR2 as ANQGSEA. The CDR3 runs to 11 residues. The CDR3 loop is CSVQAGEEQFF. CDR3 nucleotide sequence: TGCAGCGTACAAGCGGGGGAGGAGCAGTTCTTC.

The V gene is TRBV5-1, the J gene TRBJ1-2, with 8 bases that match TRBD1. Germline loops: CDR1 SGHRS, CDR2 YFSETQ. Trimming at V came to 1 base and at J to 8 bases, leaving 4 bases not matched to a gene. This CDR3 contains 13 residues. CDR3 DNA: TGCGCCAGCAGCTTGCAGGGGGCGAGAGGCTACACCTTC. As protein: CASSLQGARGYTF.

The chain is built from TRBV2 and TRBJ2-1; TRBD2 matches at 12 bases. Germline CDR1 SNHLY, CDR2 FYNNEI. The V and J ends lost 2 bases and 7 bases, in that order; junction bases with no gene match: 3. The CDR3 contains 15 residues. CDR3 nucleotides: TGTGCCAGCAGTGAACTAGCGGGGGGGTCTAATGAGCAGTTCTTC. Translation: CASSELAGGSNEQFF.

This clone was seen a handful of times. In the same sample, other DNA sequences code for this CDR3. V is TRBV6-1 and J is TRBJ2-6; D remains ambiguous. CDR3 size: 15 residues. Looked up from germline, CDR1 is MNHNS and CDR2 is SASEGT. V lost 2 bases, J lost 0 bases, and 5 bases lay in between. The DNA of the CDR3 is TGTGCCAGCAGTGAAAAAGCCTCTGGGGCCAACGTCCTGACTTTC. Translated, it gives CASSEKASGANVLTF.

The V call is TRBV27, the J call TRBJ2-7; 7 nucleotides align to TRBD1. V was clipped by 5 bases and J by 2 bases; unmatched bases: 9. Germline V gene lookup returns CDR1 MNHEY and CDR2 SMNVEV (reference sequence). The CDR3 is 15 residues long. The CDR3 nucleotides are TGTGCCAGCAGTAGACCGGGACAGTCTACCTACGAGCAGTACTTC. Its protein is CASSRPGQSTYEQYF.

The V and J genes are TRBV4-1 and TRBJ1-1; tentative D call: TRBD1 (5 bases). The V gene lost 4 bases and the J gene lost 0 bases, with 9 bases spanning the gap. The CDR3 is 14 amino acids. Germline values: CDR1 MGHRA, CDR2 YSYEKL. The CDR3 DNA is TGCGCCAGCAGCCTTAGACAGCTGAACACTGAAGCTTTCTTT. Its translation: CASSLRQLNTEAFF.

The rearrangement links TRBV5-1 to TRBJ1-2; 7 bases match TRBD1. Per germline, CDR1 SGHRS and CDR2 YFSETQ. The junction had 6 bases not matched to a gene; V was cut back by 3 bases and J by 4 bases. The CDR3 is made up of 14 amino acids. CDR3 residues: CASSSSGTAYGYTF. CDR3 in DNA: TGCGCCAGCAGCTCTTCCGGGACAGCCTATGGCTACACCTTC.

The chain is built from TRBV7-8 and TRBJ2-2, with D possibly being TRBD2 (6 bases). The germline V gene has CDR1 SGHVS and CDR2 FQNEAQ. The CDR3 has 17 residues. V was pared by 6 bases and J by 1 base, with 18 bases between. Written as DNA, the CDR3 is TGTGCCAGCAGTTTGGGAGGTGCACGGCAGAACACCGGGGAGCTGTTTTTT. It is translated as CASSLGGARQNTGELFF. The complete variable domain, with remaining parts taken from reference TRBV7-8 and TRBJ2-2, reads GAGVSQSPRYKVAKRGQDVALRCDPISGHVSLFWYQQALGQGPEFLTYFQNEAQLDKSGLPSDRFFAERPEGSVSTLKIQRTQQEDSAVYLCASSLGGARQNTGELFFGEGSRLTVL.

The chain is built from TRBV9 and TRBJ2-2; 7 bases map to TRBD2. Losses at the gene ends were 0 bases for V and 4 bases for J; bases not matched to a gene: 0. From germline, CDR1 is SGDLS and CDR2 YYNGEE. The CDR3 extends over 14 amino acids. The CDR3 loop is CASSVGGGTGELFF. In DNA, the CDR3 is TGTGCCAGCAGCGTAGGGGGGGGCACCGGGGAGCTGTTTTTT.

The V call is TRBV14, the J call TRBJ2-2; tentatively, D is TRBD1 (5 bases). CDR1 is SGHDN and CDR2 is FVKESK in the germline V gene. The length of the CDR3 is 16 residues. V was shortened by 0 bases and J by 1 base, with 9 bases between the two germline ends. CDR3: CASSQDWGMNTGELFF. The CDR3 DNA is TGTGCCAGCAGCCAAGATTGGGGCATGAACACCGGGGAGCTGTTTTTT.

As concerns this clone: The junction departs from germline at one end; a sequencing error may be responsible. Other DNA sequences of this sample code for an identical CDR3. This chain's CDR3 is CASSTSGDSPLHF. DNA of the CDR3: TGTGCCAGCAGTACCAGCGGGGATTCACCTCTCCACTTT. The V and J genes are TRBV25-1 and TRBJ1-6; D remains ambiguous. The germline V gene has CDR1 MGHDK and CDR2 SYGVNS. CDR3 length: 13 residues.

The CDR3 region is CAINPGLAGDSTDTQYF. In nucleotides, the CDR3 is TGTGCCATCAACCCGGGACTAGCGGGGGACAGCACAGATACGCAGTATTTT. The chain combines TRBV10-3 with TRBJ2-3; 14 bases match TRBD2. The CDR3 extends over 17 amino acids. V trimming: 7 bases; J trimming: 0 bases; junction bases outside the gene matches: 6. Germline values: CDR1 ENHRY, CDR2 SYGVKD.

In nucleotides, the CDR3 is TGTGCCAGTAGTATTTGGGCGGCGGGGACGGGTGAGCAGTTCTTC. Translation gives CASSIWAAGTGEQFF. The chain recombines TRBV19 with TRBJ2-1; possibly TRBD2 for D (6 bases). Per the germline V gene, CDR1 is LNHDA and CDR2 is SQIVND (reference sequence). The CDR3 covers 15 residues. The V and J ends lost 3 bases and 9 bases respectively, with 18 bases between them.